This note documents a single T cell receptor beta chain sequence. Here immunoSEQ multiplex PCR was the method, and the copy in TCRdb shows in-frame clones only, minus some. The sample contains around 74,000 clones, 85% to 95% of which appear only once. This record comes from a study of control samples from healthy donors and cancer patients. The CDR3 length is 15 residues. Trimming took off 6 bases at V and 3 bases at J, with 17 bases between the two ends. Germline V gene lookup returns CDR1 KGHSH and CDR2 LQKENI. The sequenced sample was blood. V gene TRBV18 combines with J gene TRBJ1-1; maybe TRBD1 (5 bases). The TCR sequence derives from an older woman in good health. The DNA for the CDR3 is TGTGCCAGCTCCTCCGGGATTCCGGGGGACACTGAAGCTTTCTTT. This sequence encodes CASSSGIPGDTEAFF.